The 19 T cell receptor beta chains reported below all come from one sample, sequenced in a study of cytomegalovirus exposure and HLA in healthy donors. Researchers ran the PCR with 60 Vbeta and 13 Jbeta primers. The repertoire was sequenced with immunoSEQ multiplex PCR; TCRdb's copy has only in-frame clones and lacks some. Among over 150,000 clones listed, around 82% were seen once. Sequenced sample: PBMCs. These receptors were collected from a woman aged 25 to 39 in good health and CMV-seronegative.

This clone came up a few times. This chain uses TRBV2 with TRBJ1-6; D possibly corresponds to TRBD1 (6 bases). The V end lost 6 bases, the J end lost 4 bases, and 19 bases lay between the germline ends. The CDR3 totals 17 residues. In germline, CDR1 is SNHLY, CDR2 FYNNEI. The CDR3 DNA reads as TGTGCCAGCAGCCCAATCCGCGGACAGATGTATAATTCACCCCTCCACTTT. This translates into CASSPIRGQMYNSPLHF.

This chain connects TRBV30 to TRBJ2-1, with D possibly being TRBD1 (5 bases). The germline V gene has CDR1 GTSNPN and CDR2 SVGIG (reference sequence). V lost 3 bases and J lost 0, with 12 bases in between. This CDR3 contains 15 residues. As DNA, the CDR3 is TGTGCCTGGAGCGCTGCTAGGGGCTCCTACAATGAGCAGTTCTTC. Its translation is CAWSAARGSYNEQFF.

The rearrangement links TRBV7-6 to TRBJ1-2, with D uncertain. Germline assignment: CDR1 SGHVS and CDR2 FNYEAQ. V was trimmed by 5 bases and J by 5 bases, leaving 15 bases between them. This CDR3 is 14 amino acids long. CDR3 bases: TGTGCCAGCAGCCTCACCGGTAGAAGTTATGGCTACACCTTC. Its translation: CASSLTGRSYGYTF.

This chain connects TRBV7-2 to TRBJ2-2, with TRBD1 identical over 7 bases. This CDR3 comprises 14 residues. Germline loops: CDR1 SGHTA, CDR2 FQGNSA. The J segment lost 5 bases and the V segment lost 5 bases, leaving 5 bases of the junction unmatched. The CDR3: CASSPGTATGELFF. CDR3 DNA: TGTGCCAGCAGCCCTGGGACAGCTACCGGGGAGCTGTTTTTT.

The chain has TRBV30 and TRBJ2-5; TRBD1 matches at 7 bases. Germline loops: CDR1 GTSNPN, CDR2 SVGIG (reference sequence). The CDR3 sequence is 13 residues long. After removal of 2 bases from V and 4 bases from J, the junction contained 4 bases not matched to a gene. The CDR3 region is CAWSTGVRETQYF. The CDR3 nucleotides are TGTGCCTGGAGTACAGGGGTCAGAGAGACCCAGTACTTC.

This chain uses TRBV7-9 with TRBJ2-1; D not resolved. The germline V and J ends were trimmed by 3 bases and 5 bases, with 14 bases remaining between them. Per the germline V gene, CDR1 is SEHNR and CDR2 is FQNEAQ (reference sequence). This CDR3 region has 15 residues. The CDR3, as DNA: TGTGCCAGCAGCTTCCGGCGGAATACCAACAATGAGCAGTTCTTC. The encoded protein is CASSFRRNTNNEQFF.

The genes are TRBV5-1 and TRBJ2-3; 9 bases match TRBD2. V dropped 1 base and J dropped 1; count of bases not matched to a gene: 4. Germline-derived CDR1 and CDR2 are SGHRS and YFSETQ. The CDR3 is 16 residues long. CDR3 sequence: CASSLLERGGTDTQYF. CDR3 coding DNA: TGCGCCAGCAGCTTGCTTGAGCGGGGGGGCACAGATACGCAGTATTTT.

This chain connects TRBV21-1 to TRBJ2-5; the table's D call TRBD1 went unverified against the DNA. TRBV21-1 is a recognized pseudogene. The length of the CDR3 is 20 residues. CDR3 nucleotide sequence: TGTGCCAGCAGCAAACCCTCAGAGGGGTTAGGGACAGGGGAAGCGGAGACCCAGTACTTC. This sequence encodes CASSKPSEGLGTGEAETQYF.

This clone has just a few counts. V is TRBV4-1 and J is TRBJ1-1; D is unresolved. CDR3 length: 14 residues. V was pared by 1 base and J by 1 base, with 7 bases between. Per germline, CDR1 MGHRA and CDR2 YSYEKL. The CDR3 region has the DNA TGCGCCAGCAGCCAAGGCGTAACGAACACTGAAGCTTTCTTT. This codes for CASSQGVTNTEAFF.

This clone appeared once. The chain is built from TRBV21-1 and TRBJ2-5; whether TRBD2, the table's D call, matches the DNA was not checked. TRBV21-1 is a listed pseudogene. The CDR3 contains 16 residues. CDR3 residues: CASSKGPGLGEETQYF. As DNA, the CDR3 is TGTGCCAGCAGCAAAGGCCCGGGACTAGGAGAAGAGACCCAGTACTTC.

This clone has a single count. This CDR3 reads CASSLAAETQYF. CDR3 DNA sequence: TGTGCCAGCAGCTTAGCAGCAGAGACCCAGTACTTC. J is TRBJ2-5 and V is TRBV7-9; no definite D call. The germline V gene has CDR1 SEHNR and CDR2 FQNEAQ (reference sequence). This CDR3 has 12 residues. The V gene lost 0 bases and the J gene lost 4 bases, with 3 bases spanning the gap.

This clone was counted a single time. The junction departs from germline at one end; a sequencing error may be responsible. V is TRBV5-1 and J is TRBJ1-2; 9 positions agree with TRBD1. CDR1 is SGHRS and CDR2 is YFSETQ in the germline V gene. The CDR3 totals 14 residues. The CDR3 sequence is CASNPGQGNYGYPF. CDR3 sequence (DNA): TGCGCCAGCAATCCGGGACAGGGTAACTATGGCTACCCCTTC.

V gene TRBV6-1 combines with J gene TRBJ2-3; D possibly corresponds to TRBD2 (5 bases). Trimming took 5 bases from V and 4 from J, leaving 13 bases between them. Germline assignment: CDR1 MNHNS and CDR2 SASEGT. This CDR3 contains 14 residues. CDR3 nucleotide sequence: TGTGCCAGCAGTCTACTAGGCTTGGCAGATACGCAGTATTTT. Residues: CASSLLGLADTQYF.

The V gene is TRBV7-2, the J gene TRBJ1-2; D is undetermined. CDR1 SGHTA and CDR2 FQGNSA come from the germline V gene. V lost 2 bases and J 0 bases, leaving 7 bases between the germline ends. The CDR3 length is 14 residues. CDR3: CASSLSGSNYGYTF. Written as DNA, the CDR3 is TGTGCCAGCAGCTTATCGGGGTCTAACTATGGCTACACCTTC. Looking up the rest from reference TRBV7-2 and TRBJ1-2 gives the full variable domain: GAGVSQSPSNKVTEKGKDVELRCDPISGHTALYWYRQSLGQGLEFLIYFQGNSAPDKSGLPSDRFSAERTGGSVSTLTIQRTQQEDSAVYLCASSLSGSNYGYTFGSGTRLTVV.

The rearrangement links TRBV9 to TRBJ1-1, with no clear D. CDR3 size: 14 residues. The germline gives CDR1 SGDLS, CDR2 YYNGEE. V lost 2 bases and J 3 bases, leaving 11 bases between the germline ends. CDR3 in DNA: TGTGCCAGCAGCGTGGCTAGCAGTTACACTGAAGCTTTCTTT. Protein: CASSVASSYTEAFF.

This chain connects TRBV7-2 to TRBJ2-3; the D gene is possibly TRBD2 (6 bases). The CDR3 runs to 17 residues. V dropped 1 base and J dropped 3 bases, with 17 bases sitting between them. CDR1 and CDR2 (germline): SGHTA, FQGNSA. In DNA form, the CDR3 reads TGTGCCAGCAGCTTAGGACTAGGTATTACGGGGACAGATACGCAGTATTTT. The encoded protein is CASSLGLGITGTDTQYF.

This chain connects TRBV19 to TRBJ2-5; 8 bases are shared with TRBD1. Unmatched junction bases numbered 2, after V lost 7 bases and J lost 1 base. CDR1 and CDR2 (germline): LNHDA, SQIVND (reference sequence). The CDR3 loop spans 13 amino acids. CDR3 bases: TGTGCCAGTATTGGGACAGGCCAAGAGACCCAGTACTTC. This sequence encodes CASIGTGQETQYF.

The chain is built from TRBV4-1 and TRBJ2-5; TRBD2 agrees at 9 bases. The J segment lost 4 bases and the V segment lost 1 base, leaving 1 base of the junction unmatched. CDR1 MGHRA and CDR2 YSYEKL come from the germline V gene. The CDR3 runs 14 residues. CDR3 bases: TGCGCCAGCAGCCAAGTACTAGCGGGAGAGACCCAGTACTTC. It codes for CASSQVLAGETQYF.

This chain connects TRBV6-5 to TRBJ1-2; tentative D call: TRBD1 (5 bases). This CDR3 spans 11 amino acids. The V gene lost 8 bases and the J gene lost 7 bases, with 11 bases spanning the gap. The germline V gene has CDR1 MNHEY and CDR2 SVGAGI. Here the CDR3 reads CASARGFGYTF. CDR3 DNA sequence: TGTGCCAGCGCAAGGGGCTTTGGCTACACCTTC.